This T cell receptor beta chain was captured in a study of OX40 agonist ivuxolimab in advanced cancers. Study-wide background: Three patients got partial responses; one had hepatocellular carcinoma and two had cutaneous melanoma.

Peripheral blood came from all dose cohorts at three timepoints. The assay was immunoSEQ multiplex PCR, and TCRdb's table has in-frame clones only and misses some. The sample includes 35,000 to 50,000 clones, roughly 86% of them seen just once. The sequence derives from an adult with an advanced solid tumor such as melanoma, head and neck, liver or kidney cancer. The sequencing used CD4+ or CD8+ T cells sorted from blood, collected in a trial of the OX40 agonist ivuxolimab.

The CDR3 protein is CASSLAGSSYNEQFF. CDR3 in DNA: TGTGCCAGCAGCTTAGCGGGGAGCTCCTACAATGAGCAGTTCTTC. This rearrangement joins TRBV7-6 to TRBJ2-1, with D possibly TRBD2 on 5 matching bases. Trimming left V 0 bases short and J 0 bases short, with 6 bases between. The CDR3 sequence is 15 residues long. Germline CDR1 SGHVS, CDR2 FNYEAQ. The full variable domain, rest sourced from reference TRBV7-6 and TRBJ2-1, is GAGVSQSPRYKVTKRGQDVALRCDPISGHVSLYWYRQALGQGPEFLTYFNYEAQQDKSGLPNDRFSAERPEGSISTLTIQRTEQRDSAMYRCASSLAGSSYNEQFFGPGTRLTVL.